These 28 T cell receptor beta chains were all obtained from the same sample, sequenced in a study of identical twins (dated by TCRdb to 2015 to 2016). The library was generated by 5' RACE. TCRdb lists the instrument as Illumina HiSeq 2000. Using fastp trimming at Q25 and MiXCR clonotype assembly, TCRdb reanalyzed the public sequencing data and kept in-frame beta chains. Every CDR3 protein is listed once, alongside the most common genes and DNA of its rows. The table for this sample lists under 250,000 distinct CDR3 sequences; roughly 13% of them were counted only once. Approximately 4% of the sample goes to the ten largest clones. These data were also reused for a study on yellow fever vaccine responses in identical twins.

The source material was memory (CD45RO+) T cells sorted from blood. The cell subset or site label here, explained by the study, means: CD45RO+ enriched T cells. These TCRs come from a woman under 30 in good health.

This clonotype appeared many times. V and J are TRBV20-1 and TRBJ1-1; 7 positions match TRBD1. The CDR3 runs to 13 residues. Germline loops: CDR1 DFQATT, CDR2 SNEGSKA (reference sequence). With 5 bases clipped from V and 0 bases from J, the junction kept 3 bases outside the gene matches. The CDR3 loop is CSAGQAVNTEAFF. CDR3 DNA sequence: TGCAGTGCTGGACAGGCCGTGAACACTGAAGCTTTCTTT.

The chain links TRBV20-1 to TRBJ2-7; 11 positions agree with TRBD1. The trim removed 6 bases at V and 3 bases at J, leaving 7 bases unmatched. Germline V gene lookup returns CDR1 DFQATT and CDR2 SNEGSKA (reference sequence). This CDR3 has 14 amino acids. The CDR3 loop is CSAFPGTGGYEQYF. The CDR3 coding sequence is TGCAGTGCCTTTCCCGGGACAGGGGGCTACGAGCAGTACTTC.

J is TRBJ2-3 and V is TRBV3-1, with D possibly TRBD1 on 5 matching bases. Trimming cost V 1 base and J 1 base, with 18 bases left between them. The CDR3 loop spans 18 amino acids. The V gene's germline CDR1 is LGHDT and CDR2 YNNKEL (reference sequence). CDR3 coding DNA: TGTGCCAGCAGCCAAGGGGCCGGAAGGGGTTGGGGCACAGATACGCAGTATTTT. This codes for CASSQGAGRGWGTDTQYF.

The V call is TRBV20-1, the J call TRBJ2-1, with TRBD2 identical over 8 bases. With V trimmed by 0 bases and J by 0 bases, 4 bases remained unmatched. The germline CDR1 and CDR2 sequences are DFQATT and SNEGSKA (reference sequence). CDR3 length equals 16 residues. CDR3 nucleotides: TGCAGTGCTAGAGATTTCAGCGGGAGCTCCTACAATGAGCAGTTCTTC. Translating it yields CSARDFSGSSYNEQFF.

This clonotype was counted many times. The genes are TRBV29-1 and TRBJ1-1; D is undetermined. Trimming removed 3 bases from V and 0 bases from J, with 8 bases in between. Germline V gene sequence: CDR1 SQVTM, CDR2 ANQGSEA. This CDR3 has 13 residues. CDR3 nucleotide sequence: TGCAGCGTTGACGCGGGGATGAACACTGAAGCTTTCTTT. It is translated as CSVDAGMNTEAFF.

This clonotype occurred a few times. This chain joins TRBV7-2 and TRBJ2-1; 7 nucleotides agree with TRBD1. Per germline, CDR1 SGHTA and CDR2 FQGNSA. CDR3 length: 12 residues. V trimming: 4 bases; J trimming: 10 bases; junction bases outside the gene matches: 4. The CDR3 reads CASSYRGSEQFF. In DNA, the CDR3 is TGTGCCAGCAGCTACAGGGGATCCGAGCAGTTCTTC.

The rearrangement links TRBV7-9 to TRBJ1-1; 7 bases match TRBD1. In germline, CDR1 is SEHNR, CDR2 FQNEAQ (reference sequence). CDR3 length: 15 residues. V was pared by 2 bases and J by 1 base, with 4 bases of the junction left unmatched. The CDR3 sequence: CASSLSGTENTEAFF. DNA for the CDR3: TGTGCCAGCAGCTTATCGGGGACAGAGAACACTGAAGCTTTCTTT.

The sample holds a few counts of this clonotype. The chain is built from TRBV6-1 and TRBJ1-2; possibly TRBD1 for D (6 bases). This CDR3 region has 15 residues. In germline, CDR1 is MNHNS, CDR2 SASEGT. V was clipped by 3 bases and J by 4 bases, with 15 bases between them. The CDR3 is CASSDPGQTSYGYTF. Here the CDR3 DNA reads TGTGCCAGCAGTGATCCAGGACAGACTTCCTATGGCTACACCTTC.

The rearrangement links TRBV11-2 to TRBJ2-3; tentative D call: TRBD2 (5 bases). Per the germline V gene, CDR1 is SGHAT and CDR2 is FQNNGV. The CDR3 is made up of 14 amino acids. The V gene lost 5 bases and the J gene lost 4 bases, with 13 bases spanning the gap. CDR3 residues: CASSPIWEPDTQYF. Here the CDR3 DNA reads TGTGCCAGCAGCCCAATTTGGGAGCCAGATACGCAGTATTTT.

This clonotype was picked up a small number of times. The chain links TRBV18 to TRBJ1-1, with TRBD1 identical over 7 bases. V was pared by 1 base and J by 11 bases, with 4 bases of the junction left unmatched. Per the germline V gene, CDR1 is KGHSH and CDR2 is LQKENI. CDR3 size: 12 residues. DNA of the CDR3: TGTGCCAGCTCACCACAGGGGGCTCTGGCTTTCTTT. Translated, it gives CASSPQGALAFF.

This clonotype was detected a few times. The CDR3 region is CASSPSGGVYNEQFF. The CDR3 DNA follows: TGTGCCAGCAGCCCGAGCGGGGGGGTCTACAATGAGCAGTTCTTC. This chain joins TRBV7-2 and TRBJ2-1; 10 bases are a match to TRBD2. CDR1 is SGHTA and CDR2 is FQGNSA in the germline V gene. Trimming cost V 5 bases and J 3 bases; bases outside gene matches: 4. The CDR3 is made up of 15 amino acids.

The CDR3 sequence: CASSSRGTSGLSYNEQFF. In nucleotides, the CDR3 is TGTGCCAGCAGCTCGAGGGGGACTAGCGGCCTCTCCTACAATGAGCAGTTCTTC. The V and J genes are TRBV5-4 and TRBJ2-1; 11 bases agree with TRBD2. The CDR3 is 18 residues long. The V gene's germline CDR1 is SGHNT and CDR2 YYREEE (reference sequence). V gave up 3 bases and J gave up 0 bases; unmatched junction bases: 8.

This clonotype has just a few counts. The rearrangement links TRBV7-3 to TRBJ2-2, with a weak D call TRBD1 (6 bases). V was trimmed by 2 bases and J by 1 base, leaving 8 bases between them. Germline V gene sequence: CDR1 SGHTA, CDR2 FQGTGA. This CDR3 spans 15 amino acids. The CDR3 DNA is TGTGCCAGCAGCTTATTACAGGGGAACACCGGGGAGCTGTTTTTT. Translation gives CASSLLQGNTGELFF.

The chain recombines TRBV5-1 with TRBJ2-7; the D gene could be TRBD1 or TRBD2 (5 bases each). Germline V lookup: CDR1 SGHRS, CDR2 YFSETQ. Between the trimmed V and J ends, which lost 8 bases and 2 bases, there was a span of 20 bases. This CDR3 contains 15 residues. The CDR3 bases are TGCGCCAGTCGTTGGGGGACCACGGGGACCTACGAGCAGTACTTC. Amino acid sequence: CASRWGTTGTYEQYF.

This clonotype was detected a few times. This chain links TRBV5-1 with TRBJ2-7; a weak D match, TRBD1 (5 bases). This CDR3 is built from 14 residues. The germline gives CDR1 SGHRS, CDR2 YFSETQ. V lost 0 bases, J lost 6 bases, and 13 bases lay in between. CDR3 residues: CASSLVPPTVEQYF. The DNA of the CDR3 is TGCGCCAGCAGCTTGGTGCCGCCGACAGTCGAGCAGTACTTC.

J is TRBJ2-2 and V is TRBV5-1; tentative D call: TRBD1 (5 bases). CDR3 size: 15 residues. Trimming pared 4 bases from V and 0 bases from J, leaving 10 bases between. Germline V gene lookup returns CDR1 SGHRS and CDR2 YFSETQ. CDR3 in DNA: TGCGCCAGCAGCCCAGGGTACCCGAACACCGGGGAGCTGTTTTTT. Encoded protein: CASSPGYPNTGELFF.

The DNA of the CDR3 is TGTGCCAGCAGCCAGCCCCCGGGACAGGGGGCCCCAGATACGCAGTATTTT. Protein sequence: CASSQPPGQGAPDTQYF. The V gene is TRBV4-2, the J gene TRBJ2-3, with TRBD1 identical over 12 bases. Germline V CDR1 and CDR2: LGHNA, YNFKEQ. The CDR3 covers 17 residues. After removal of 3 bases from V and 4 bases from J, the junction contained 8 bases not matched to a gene.

The V gene is TRBV29-1, the J gene TRBJ2-2; 9 bases map to TRBD1. Germline values: CDR1 SQVTM, CDR2 ANQGSEA. J gave up 5 bases and V 7 bases, and 5 bases lay outside the gene matches. The CDR3 has 13 residues. The CDR3 DNA reads TGCAGCGGAGGACAGGGGAGGACCGGGGAGCTGTTTTTT. This encodes CSGGQGRTGELFF.

This clonotype showed up many times. This chain connects TRBV7-9 to TRBJ2-7; D gene ambiguous. V was pared by 1 base and J by 4 bases, with 5 bases between. Germline lookup yields CDR1 SEHNR and CDR2 FQNEAQ (reference sequence). The CDR3 is 12 amino acids. This CDR3 is CASSLVNYEQYF. Here the CDR3 DNA reads TGTGCCAGCAGCTTAGTGAATTACGAGCAGTACTTC.

In its sample, this clonotype was seen a few times. The chain combines TRBV29-1 with TRBJ2-3; 10 bases are shared with TRBD1. CDR1 and CDR2 from the germline V gene are SQVTM and ANQGSEA. The V gene end was trimmed by 5 bases and the J gene end by 3 bases; junction bases not matched to a gene: 2. There are 13 residues in the CDR3. DNA of the CDR3: TGCAGCGTTTCGGGACAGGGGACAGATACGCAGTATTTT. Protein: CSVSGQGTDTQYF.

This clonotype was seen at least ten times. The rearrangement links TRBV29-1 to TRBJ2-7; D remains unclear. The CDR3 consists of 12 residues. Germline-derived CDR1 and CDR2 are SQVTM and ANQGSEA. V was clipped by 4 bases and J by 3 bases, with 10 bases between them. CDR3 in DNA: TGCAGCGTTGTCCAAGGGATCTACGAGCAGTACTTC. It specifies CSVVQGIYEQYF.

The chain is built from TRBV4-2 and TRBJ2-3; D not certain. The CDR3 totals 14 residues. Germline assignment: CDR1 LGHNA and CDR2 YNFKEQ. Trimming removed 1 base from V and 1 base from J, with 6 bases in between. The CDR3 here is CASSQADRTDTQYF. The CDR3 nucleotides are TGTGCCAGCAGCCAAGCTGACCGCACAGATACGCAGTATTTT.

The chain couples TRBV4-3 to TRBJ2-1, with D unresolved. Deletions cut 0 bases from V and 0 bases from J, with 9 bases between. The germline CDR1 and CDR2 sequences are LGHNA and YSLEER. CDR3 length: 16 residues. CDR3 bases: TGCGCCAGCAGCCAAGACGGTTCGAGCTCCTACAATGAGCAGTTCTTC. Translated: CASSQDGSSSYNEQFF.

This clonotype was observed at least ten times. The rearrangement links TRBV15 to TRBJ2-1, with 12 bases identical to TRBD2. The germline V gene has CDR1 LNHNV and CDR2 YYDKDF (reference sequence). The CDR3 consists of 15 residues. After removal of 2 bases from V and 7 bases from J, the junction contained 3 bases not matched to a gene. The DNA for the CDR3 is TGTGCCACCAGCAGATCCGGGACTAGCGGGAATGAGCAGTTCTTC. Translating gives CATSRSGTSGNEQFF.

The CDR3 region has the DNA TGCAGTGCTAGAATCGGGACAGCACTCTACGAGCAGTACTTC. This encodes CSARIGTALYEQYF. The gene calls are TRBV20-1 and TRBJ2-7, with 7 bases fitting TRBD1. There are 14 residues in the CDR3. Germline CDR1 is DFQATT and CDR2 is SNEGSKA (reference sequence). V lost 2 bases to trimming and J lost 3 bases; unmatched junction nucleotides: 7.

The table lists this clonotype with a few counts. The genes are TRBV20-1 and TRBJ2-5; 10 nucleotides match TRBD2. V was pared by 5 bases and J by 5 bases, with 2 bases of the junction left unmatched. This CDR3 spans 12 amino acids. The germline V gene encodes CDR1 DFQATT and CDR2 SNEGSKA (reference sequence). CDR3 in amino acids: CSAVTSGETQYF. The CDR3 DNA is TGCAGTGCTGTGACTAGCGGGGAGACCCAGTACTTC.

V gene TRBV4-3 combines with J gene TRBJ2-1; D remains unclear. Germline lookup yields CDR1 LGHNA and CDR2 YSLEER. Trimming cost V 0 bases and J 9 bases, with 15 bases left between them. This CDR3 is 15 amino acids long. The CDR3 sequence is CASSQDWLVSGEQFF. DNA for the CDR3: TGCGCCAGCAGCCAAGATTGGCTAGTCTCGGGTGAGCAGTTCTTC.

CDR3 in DNA: TGCGCCAGCAGCCAACAGGTTACAGCTCAGCATGGCTACACCTTC. Its translation: CASSQQVTAQHGYTF. The chain has TRBV4-1 and TRBJ1-2; D unresolved. CDR3 size: 15 residues. The germline V gene encodes CDR1 MGHRA and CDR2 YSYEKL. The V and J ends lost 2 bases and 6 bases respectively, with 16 bases between them.